The clone carrying this T cell receptor beta chain was recorded many times. Its target is unknown. The CDR3 extends over 16 amino acids. Germline values: CDR1 SGHAT, CDR2 FQDESV (reference sequence). The V gene end was trimmed by 1 base and the J gene end by 5 bases; junction bases not matched to a gene: 6. The data were taken from a study of metastatic and nonmetastatic thyroid tumors. About the research overall: Repertoires of blood and of tissue (tumor or nodule) from malignant and benign thyroid patients were compared. Findings and limits, study-wide: It was reportedly found that TCR beta diversity was significantly higher in malignant thyroid tumors than in benign nodules, a difference seen in both blood and tumor samples.

Original handling: A papillary thyroid cancer distant-metastasis classifier was built from CDR3 differences across clinicopathological groups. TCRdb reanalyzed the PCR reads with MiXCR. The V and J calls were determined by TCRdb, not by the authors. The sample includes about 5,000 clones, roughly 25% seen only once; the top ten take 8.5% to 14%. Every patient underwent thyroid surgery untreated. The sample was adjacent normal tissue. This chain uses TRBV11-1 with TRBJ2-7; 12 bases fit TRBD2. The clonotype comes from a male donor with papillary thyroid cancer or a benign thyroid nodule (not recorded which). Some clones in this sample may be carry-over from other donors' samples. The CDR3 spells CASSLGLAGDLDEQYF. CDR3 coding DNA: TGTGCCAGCAGCTTAGGACTAGCGGGAGATCTCGACGAGCAGTACTTC.